The next 13 T cell receptor beta chains were all read from a single sample in a study of T cell repertoires in cytomegalovirus infection. Antigens for these TCRs are unknown. From the reads, TCRdb called clonotypes with MiXCR, one entry per CDR3 protein. The table includes some 480,000 distinct CDR3 sequences, around a third detected once. This sample comprised cultured PBMCs, obtained from culture after CMV antigen stimulation. These receptors were obtained from a human donor in good health (CMV status not recorded). Some clones in this sample may be carry-over from other donors' samples.

This clonotype was seen at least ten times. This sequence joins TRBV7-2 and TRBJ2-5; 10 bases are a match to TRBD2. CDR1 SGHTA and CDR2 FQGNSA come from the germline V gene. The CDR3 sequence is 17 residues long. J gave up 1 base and V 1 base, and 6 bases lay outside the gene matches. The CDR3 DNA reads TGTGCCAGCAGCTTAGTGGGTAGCGGGAGGATCCAAGAGACCCAGTACTTC. Protein sequence: CASSLVGSGRIQETQYF.

This chain links TRBV12-3 or TRBV12-4 with TRBJ1-1, with D possibly being TRBD1 (5 bases). The CDR3 loop spans 14 amino acids. Trimming cost V 7 bases and J 1 base, with 13 bases left between them. CDR3 coding DNA: TGTGCCAGCACCACCCAAGGGGCGAACACTGAAGCTTTCTTT. It encodes CASTTQGANTEAFF.

The chain recombines TRBV7-6 with TRBJ2-2; D perhaps matches TRBD2 (6 bases). V was pared by 5 bases and J by 1 base, with 17 bases between. CDR1 SGHVS and CDR2 FNYEAQ come from the germline V gene. CDR3 length: 17 residues. The CDR3 protein is CASSILPGLMNTGELFF. As DNA, the CDR3 is TGTGCCAGCAGCATATTACCGGGACTGATGAACACCGGGGAGCTGTTTTTT.

This chain links TRBV27 with TRBJ2-3; D not resolved. Germline V lookup: CDR1 MNHEY, CDR2 SMNVEV (reference sequence). The V end lost 3 bases, the J end lost 6 bases, and 13 bases lay between the germline ends. The CDR3 runs 14 residues. CDR3 residues: CASSFRTQVDTQYF. The CDR3 DNA is TGTGCCAGCAGTTTCCGGACCCAAGTGGATACGCAGTATTTT.

The chain carries TRBV4-3 and TRBJ2-3; D is unclear. The CDR3 has 16 residues. V dropped 2 bases and J dropped 6 bases, with 18 bases sitting between them. Germline V CDR1 and CDR2: LGHNA, YSLEER. The CDR3 reads CASSQSRVRQEDTQYF. The CDR3 coding sequence is TGCGCCAGCAGCCAATCCCGGGTCCGGCAGGAGGATACGCAGTATTTT.

In this sample, this clonotype turned up a few times. V usage is TRBV11-3 and J usage is TRBJ2-7; 10 bases match TRBD2. CDR1 SGHNT and CDR2 YENEEA come from the germline V gene. The J segment lost 0 bases and the V segment lost 5 bases, leaving 7 bases of the junction unmatched. CDR3 length: 16 residues. The CDR3 sequence: CASSPGLAERSYEQYV. In DNA form, the CDR3 reads TGTGCCAGCAGCCCCGGACTAGCGGAACGCTCCTACGAGCAGTACGTC.

This clonotype was detected ten times or more. This chain links TRBV7-2 with TRBJ2-7; D not resolved. This CDR3 has 13 residues. Germline V CDR1 and CDR2: SGHTA, FQGNSA. V dropped 0 bases and J dropped 5 bases, with 8 bases sitting between them. This CDR3 reads CASSLASRDEQYF. The DNA for the CDR3 is TGTGCCAGCAGCTTAGCTTCTAGGGACGAGCAGTACTTC.

This clonotype was seen more than once but under ten times. The rearrangement joins TRBV7-2 to TRBJ2-3; D is possibly TRBD2 (5 bases). Germline V gene data show CDR1 as SGHTA and CDR2 as FQGNSA. V was cut by 1 base and J by 1 base, with 12 bases left in between. The CDR3 has 16 residues. CDR3: CASSLEISARTDTQYF. The CDR3 DNA reads TGTGCCAGCAGCTTAGAGATTAGCGCCCGCACAGATACGCAGTATTTT.

This clonotype was seen many times. The rearrangement joins TRBV7-2 to TRBJ1-2, with D hard to call. The germline gives CDR1 SGHTA, CDR2 FQGNSA. This CDR3 has 14 amino acids. V was trimmed by 0 bases and J by 8 bases, leaving 13 bases between them. The CDR3 is CASSLAVPDKGYTF. For the CDR3, the DNA is TGTGCCAGCAGCTTAGCGGTCCCTGACAAAGGCTACACCTTC.

J is TRBJ2-2 and V is TRBV12-3 or TRBV12-4; D possibly uses TRBD1 or TRBD2 (5 bases each). The V end lost 6 bases, the J end lost 0 bases, and 14 bases lay between the germline ends. The CDR3 is 16 amino acids. CDR3 nucleotides: TGTGCCAGCAGAGTCCGAGGGGCCTCGAACACCGGGGAGCTGTTTTTT. Translation: CASRVRGASNTGELFF.

The chain links TRBV11-2 to TRBJ2-1, with D unclear. V was shortened by 1 base and J by 4 bases, with 5 bases between the two germline ends. The CDR3 sequence is 13 residues long. The germline CDR1 and CDR2 sequences are SGHAT and FQNNGV. The CDR3 reads CASSLVVYNEQFF. The CDR3 DNA follows: TGTGCCAGCAGCTTAGTCGTTTACAATGAGCAGTTCTTC.

This clonotype was counted at least ten times. The rearrangement joins TRBV7-2 to TRBJ2-3, with a weak D call TRBD1 (5 bases). Germline values: CDR1 SGHTA, CDR2 FQGNSA. This CDR3 comprises 14 residues. V was trimmed by 4 bases and J by 0 bases, leaving 8 bases between them. For the CDR3, the DNA is TGTGCCAGCAGCTCAGGACAAAGCACAGATACGCAGTATTTT. This gives the protein CASSSGQSTDTQYF. The entire variable domain, with the rest obtained from reference TRBV7-2 and TRBJ2-3, is as follows: GAGVSQSPSNKVTEKGKDVELRCDPISGHTALYWYRQSLGQGLEFLIYFQGNSAPDKSGLPSDRFSAERTGGSVSTLTIQRTQQEDSAVYLCASSSGQSTDTQYFGPGTRLTVL.

The chain employs TRBV19 and TRBJ1-2, with 7 bases lining up with TRBD1. Per the germline V gene, CDR1 is LNHDA and CDR2 is SQIVND (reference sequence). The junction had 28 bases not matched to a gene; V was cut back by 3 bases and J by 3 bases. The CDR3 is made up of 22 amino acids. The DNA of the CDR3 is TGTGCCAGTAGTATGGATTACAGGGGTATATCGGTACCTCCCTATGGTTACTATGGCTACACCTTC. It yields the protein CASSMDYRGISVPPYGYYGYTF.